This TCR beta chain was sequenced for a study of shared clonotypes between healthy human individuals. Trimming left V 5 bases short and J 2 bases short, with 6 bases between. The CDR3 is 11 amino acids. Germline V CDR1 and CDR2: SQVTM, ANQGSEA. Profiling relied on immunoSEQ multiplex PCR, and the TCRdb table lists in-frame clones only, not all of them. The data hold millions of clones, with 85% to 95% observed a single time. This chain links TRBV29-1 with TRBJ1-2; D not resolved. The sample taken for sequencing was naive CD4+ T cells sorted from blood. Indicated subset: CD45RA+ positively selected. The TCR was taken from a man aged 18 to 30 in good health. The CDR3 nucleotides read TGCAGCGTTACTATCAACTATGGCTACACCTTC. This sequence encodes CSVTINYGYTF.